The 26 T cell receptor beta chains below come from one sample, sequenced in a study of T cells in Graves' hyperthyroidism and ophthalmopathy. RNA transcripts provided the source from which TCR beta CDR3 regions were amplified. In the first-round RT-PCR of the TCR CDR3, the HTBI primer set was used. TCRdb itself ran the multiplex PCR reads through MiXCR, one entry per CDR3 protein. The repertoire includes roughly 160,000 distinct CDR3 sequences, around 8.9% of them detected once, and 22% sits in the top ten. Specimen: blood. The receptors come from a woman in her late teens or twenties with Graves' hyperthyroidism that later progressed to Graves' ophthalmopathy.

This clonotype was observed many times. The genes are TRBV7-2 and TRBJ2-5; 12 bases fit TRBD2. CDR3 size: 16 residues. In germline, CDR1 is SGHTA, CDR2 FQGNSA. Trimming cost V 5 bases and J 2 bases; bases outside gene matches: 6. The CDR3 bases are TGTGCCAGCAGCCCAGGACTAGCGGGGCAACAAGAGACCCAGTACTTC. It yields the protein CASSPGLAGQQETQYF. Supplemented by reference TRBV7-2 and TRBJ2-5, the full variable domain reads GAGVSQSPSNKVTEKGKDVELRCDPISGHTALYWYRQSLGQGLEFLIYFQGNSAPDKSGLPSDRFSAERTGGSVSTLTIQRTQQEDSAVYLCASSPGLAGQQETQYFGPGTRLLVL.

J is TRBJ2-3 and V is TRBV3-1, with no clear D. The germline CDR1 and CDR2 sequences are LGHDT and YNNKEL (reference sequence). The ends were cut back, 1 base at V and 0 bases at J, with 8 bases in the middle. The CDR3 spans 15 residues. The CDR3 bases are TGTGCCAGCAGCCAAGTACCCTTTAGCACAGATACGCAGTATTTT. Translated: CASSQVPFSTDTQYF.

The chain employs TRBV7-8 and TRBJ2-3, with TRBD1 identical over 8 bases. The length of the CDR3 is 15 residues. Germline assignment: CDR1 SGHVS and CDR2 FQNEAQ. V dropped 1 base and J dropped 4; count of bases not matched to a gene: 4. The CDR3 coding sequence is TGTGCCAGCAGCTTAGGGACAGGGTTCGCAGATACGCAGTATTTT. This encodes CASSLGTGFADTQYF.

This clonotype showed up many times. V usage is TRBV28 and J usage is TRBJ1-3; D not certain. V was shortened by 4 bases and J by 1 base, with 11 bases between the two germline ends. This CDR3 region has 15 residues. In germline, CDR1 is MDHEN, CDR2 SYDVKM. In DNA, the CDR3 is TGTGCCAGCAGTTCCCTCTCCAGTTCTGGAAACACCATATATTTT. Residues: CASSSLSSSGNTIYF.

The table lists this clonotype with many counts. The chain joins TRBV11-2 to TRBJ2-7; tentatively, D is TRBD1 (6 bases). CDR1 is SGHAT and CDR2 is FQNNGV in the germline V gene. The CDR3 spans 16 residues. V was shortened by 7 bases and J by 6 bases, with 25 bases between the two germline ends. Here the CDR3 reads CASTKTRTVNSGEQYF. CDR3 DNA sequence: TGTGCCAGCACCAAAACAAGGACAGTAAACTCCGGCGAGCAGTACTTC. Filled out from reference TRBV11-2 and TRBJ2-7, the complete variable domain reads EAGVAQSPRYKIIEKRQSVAFWCNPISGHATLYWYQQILGQGPKLLIQFQNNGVVDDSQLPKDRFSAERLKGVDSTLKIQPAKLEDSAVYLCASTKTRTVNSGEQYFGPGTRLTVT.

As concerns this clonotype: Given a much more abundant clone one base away, this may be a read error. The chain employs TRBV2 and TRBJ1-4, with a possible D match to TRBD1 (5 bases). In germline, CDR1 is SNHLY, CDR2 FYNNEI. The CDR3 totals 14 residues. The CDR3 sequence: CASSASQGWEKLVF. CDR3 nucleotide sequence: TGTGCCAGCAGTGCATCCCAGGGATGGGAAAAACTGGTTTTT.

By share of the sample, this clonotype is medium-sized (0.01 to 0.1%). This chain links TRBV6-1 with TRBJ2-3; 11 positions match TRBD1. CDR1 is MNHNS, CDR2 SASEGT, per germline. CDR3 length: 16 amino acids. The J segment lost 4 bases and the V segment lost 2 bases, leaving 5 bases of the junction unmatched. The CDR3 DNA is TGTGCCAGCAGTGAAAGCCCGGGACAGGGGGCAGATACGCAGTATTTT. This encodes CASSESPGQGADTQYF.

Ten or more counts support this clonotype. CDR3 sequence (DNA): TGTGCAGAGGCAGCGGGAGCCGGCAATGAGCAGTTCTTC. Translation: CAEAAGAGNEQFF. The chain has TRBV11-2 and TRBJ2-1; 8 bases map to TRBD2. This CDR3 is built from 13 residues. Per germline, CDR1 SGHAT and CDR2 FQNNGV.

This clonotype appeared many times. The chain combines TRBV20-1 with TRBJ1-5; TRBD1 might be the D (6 bases). Germline V CDR1 and CDR2: DFQATT, SNEGSKA (reference sequence). CDR3 length: 14 residues. The V gene lost 3 bases and the J gene lost 5 bases, with 14 bases spanning the gap. CDR3: CSASVWGRDQPQHF. CDR3 coding DNA: TGCAGTGCTAGTGTCTGGGGGCGCGATCAGCCCCAGCATTTT.

This clonotype appeared many times. The chain combines TRBV20-1 with TRBJ2-5, with TRBD2 matching over 13 bases. Looked up from germline, CDR1 is DFQATT and CDR2 is SNEGSKA (reference sequence). Trimming at V came to 3 bases and at J to 5 bases, leaving 6 bases not matched to a gene. This CDR3 has 15 amino acids. DNA for the CDR3: TGCAGTGCTAGTGGACTAGCGGGAGTCGGTGAGACCCAGTACTTC. Translated: CSASGLAGVGETQYF.

This rearrangement joins TRBV20-1 to TRBJ2-7; D possibly corresponds to TRBD1 (5 bases). CDR1 and CDR2 (germline): DFQATT, SNEGSKA (reference sequence). Deletions cut 3 bases from V and 3 bases from J, with 12 bases between. This CDR3 has 13 residues. This CDR3 is CSASTGQLYEQYF. In nucleotides, the CDR3 is TGCAGTGCTAGCACAGGTCAGCTCTACGAGCAGTACTTC.

This clonotype has a count of ten or more. V is TRBV6-1 and J is TRBJ1-2; 7 nucleotides align to TRBD1. Germline CDR1 reads MNHNS; CDR2 reads SASEGT. The CDR3 is made up of 14 amino acids. V shed 6 bases and J 3 bases; nucleotides not matched to a gene: 7. This chain's CDR3 is CASSATGQDYGYTF. The CDR3 nucleotides are TGTGCCAGCAGCGCTACCGGACAGGACTATGGCTACACCTTC.

This clonotype showed up just a few times. V usage is TRBV3-1 and J usage is TRBJ1-5, with D perhaps matching TRBD1 (6 bases). V was trimmed by 4 bases and J by 6 bases, leaving 19 bases between them. This CDR3 comprises 16 residues. The germline V gene encodes CDR1 LGHDT and CDR2 YNNKEL (reference sequence). The CDR3 DNA is TGTGCCAGCAGCCCAGGGGAGGGACGCTCCGCTCAGCCCCAGCATTTT. This gives the protein CASSPGEGRSAQPQHF.

This clonotype has at least ten counts. V usage is TRBV20-1 and J usage is TRBJ1-1, with 8 bases identical to TRBD1. The CDR3 is made up of 13 amino acids. Trimming took 5 bases from V and 8 from J; bases not matched to a gene: 10. CDR1 and CDR2 (germline): DFQATT, SNEGSKA (reference sequence). CDR3 nucleotide sequence: TGCAGTGCTGAGGACAGGGATAGTAGGGAAGCTTTCTTT. It translates to CSAEDRDSREAFF.

On this clonotype itself: This sequence may be a read error, since a much larger clone differs from it by one base. The rearrangement joins TRBV7-9 to TRBJ1-1; D is ambiguous. Trimming shortened V by 7 bases and J by 14 bases, and 20 bases separated the two germline ends. Looked up from germline, CDR1 is SEHNR and CDR2 is FQNEAQ (reference sequence). The CDR3 contains 12 residues. This CDR3 is CASKPLDGLDFF. For the CDR3, the DNA is TGTGCCAGCAAGCCCCTGGACGGCCTCGACTTCTTT.

This clonotype was seen repeatedly, ten times or more. The V and J genes are TRBV9 and TRBJ2-5; the match to TRBD2 covers 14 bases. Germline CDR1 is SGDLS and CDR2 is YYNGEE. This CDR3 spans 18 amino acids. Trimming cost V 4 bases and J 5 bases; bases outside gene matches: 13. CDR3 in DNA: TGTGCCAGCAGCCCTTTCGTGGGACTAGCGGGAGATGGGGAGACCCAGTACTTC. This codes for CASSPFVGLAGDGETQYF.

The table lists this clonotype with many counts. V and J are TRBV6-1 and TRBJ1-2; no definite D call. The germline CDR1 and CDR2 sequences are MNHNS and SASEGT. The CDR3 has 13 amino acids. V was trimmed by 5 bases and J by 8 bases, leaving 15 bases between them. CDR3 protein: CASSRQRAGGYTF. CDR3 DNA sequence: TGTGCCAGCAGTAGACAAAGGGCTGGAGGCTACACCTTC.

This clonotype was counted many times. J is TRBJ2-5 and V is TRBV28; no clear D gene. Germline V lookup: CDR1 MDHEN, CDR2 SYDVKM. Between the trimmed V and J ends, which lost 3 bases and 2 bases, there was a span of 7 bases. The length of the CDR3 is 13 residues. As DNA, the CDR3 is TGTGCCAGCAGTTTGGCCAGACAAGAGACCCAGTACTTC. It yields the protein CASSLARQETQYF.

The rearrangement uses TRBV19 and TRBJ1-6; no firm D call. V was trimmed by 1 base and J by 7 bases, leaving 5 bases between them. Germline V lookup: CDR1 LNHDA, CDR2 SQIVND (reference sequence). The CDR3 spans 13 residues. The CDR3 protein is CASSIGANSPLHF. Here the CDR3 DNA reads TGTGCCAGTAGTATAGGGGCGAATTCACCCCTCCACTTT.

This clonotype was seen at least ten times. The CDR3 coding sequence is TGTGCCATCAGTGAACGGGGATTAGCTTCACCCCTCCACTTT. Its translation: CAISERGLASPLHF. V and J are TRBV10-3 and TRBJ1-6; D gene unclear. There are 14 residues in the CDR3. V shed 3 bases and J shed 9 bases, with 12 bases lying between them. CDR1 and CDR2 (germline): ENHRY, SYGVKD.

This clonotype was detected many times. This sequence joins TRBV11-2 and TRBJ2-2, with D possibly matching TRBD2 (5 bases). The V end was cut by 0 bases, the J end by 8 bases, with 7 bases between. CDR3 length: 13 residues. CDR1 and CDR2 (germline): SGHAT, FQNNGV. CDR3 bases: TGTGCCAGCAGCTTAGAGTTAGCGGGGGAGCTGTTTTTT. This codes for CASSLELAGELFF.

The table lists this clonotype with a few counts. The chain couples TRBV30 to TRBJ1-5, with D uncertain. The germline V and J ends were trimmed by 0 bases and 1 base, with 7 bases remaining between them. The CDR3 contains 14 residues. Per the germline V gene, CDR1 is GTSNPN and CDR2 is SVGIG (reference sequence). CDR3 sequence reads: CAWSVQGSNQPQHF. The DNA for the CDR3 is TGTGCCTGGAGTGTACAAGGGAGCAATCAGCCCCAGCATTTT.

A few counts support this clonotype. The chain is built from TRBV3-1 and TRBJ2-1; a weak D match, TRBD2 (6 bases). The CDR3 sequence is 13 residues long. The V and J ends lost 0 bases and 16 bases respectively, with 16 bases between them. The V gene's germline CDR1 is LGHDT and CDR2 YNNKEL (reference sequence). The CDR3 loop reads CASSQDFAGLVFF. DNA for the CDR3: TGTGCCAGCAGCCAAGATTTCGCGGGACTGGTCTTCTTC.

This chain uses TRBV4-1 with TRBJ2-7; 11 bases fit TRBD1. From germline, CDR1 is MGHRA and CDR2 YSYEKL. V shed 4 bases, J shed 7 bases, and the junction held 6 bases outside the gene matches. This CDR3 is 14 amino acids long. CDR3 loop: CASSRGQGAEEQYF. The CDR3 coding sequence is TGCGCCAGCAGCCGCGGACAGGGGGCGGAGGAGCAGTACTTC.

This clonotype was seen a few times. This chain joins TRBV5-1 and TRBJ1-5; the D is unclear. The V and J ends lost 5 bases and 3 bases respectively, with 15 bases between them. The CDR3 has 15 amino acids. CDR1 is SGHRS, CDR2 YFSETQ, per germline. The CDR3 loop reads CASRRPGRPNQPQHF. The DNA of the CDR3 is TGCGCCAGCAGACGTCCAGGCAGGCCCAATCAGCCCCAGCATTTT.

This clonotype showed up many times. This rearrangement joins TRBV2 to TRBJ2-5, with 12 bases matching TRBD2. Trimming removed 5 bases from V and 12 bases from J; junction bases left unmatched: 4. The CDR3 is made up of 12 amino acids. Per the germline V gene, CDR1 is SNHLY and CDR2 is FYNNEI. In DNA, the CDR3 is TGTGCCAGCAGTTCGACTAGCGGGGGCAAGTACTTC. Translated, it gives CASSSTSGGKYF. Filled out from reference TRBV2 and TRBJ2-5, the complete variable domain reads EPEVTQTPSHQVTQMGQEVILRCVPISNHLYFYWYRQILGQKVEFLVSFYNNEISEKSEIFDDQFSVERPDGSNFTLKIRSTKLEDSAMYFCASSSTSGGKYFGPGTRLLVL.